The 23 T cell receptor beta chains in this list originate from one sample, sequenced in a study of Graves' ophthalmopathy and Graves' hyperthyroidism. Beta-chain TCR CDR3 regions were amplified from RNA transcripts. Amplification began with first-round RT-PCR using HTBI primers, then second-round multiplex PCR was performed. Using its own MiXCR run on the multiplex PCR reads, TCRdb lists one record per CDR3 protein. The data show over a million distinct CDR3 sequences, 35% to 40% seen once. The sequencing input was peripheral blood or thyroid tissue (not recorded which). These receptors originate from an adult man with Graves' hyperthyroidism.

With respect to this clonotype: A single base separates this from a much larger clone, so it may be a read error. DNA of the CDR3: TGTGCCAGCAGGGTCAGGGGTGCCGGGGAGCTGTTTTTT. Its translation is CASRVRGAGELFF. This sequence joins TRBV2 and TRBJ2-2; TRBD1 is a possible D gene (6 bases). V lost 6 bases to trimming and J lost 6 bases, with 11 bases between them. CDR1 SNHLY and CDR2 FYNNEI come from the germline V gene. The CDR3 sequence is 13 residues long. The whole variable domain, remainder taken from reference TRBV2 and TRBJ2-2, is EPEVTQTPSHQVTQMGQEVILRCVPISNHLYFYWYRQILGQKVEFLVSFYNNEISEKSEIFDDQFSVERPDGSNFTLKIRSTKLEDSAMYFCASRVRGAGELFFGEGSRLTVL.

Only a few counts were recorded for this clonotype. The chain employs TRBV15 and TRBJ2-5, with TRBD2 matching 7 bases. V dropped 5 bases and J dropped 3; count of bases not matched to a gene: 6. There are 14 residues in the CDR3. CDR1 LNHNV and CDR2 YYDKDF come from the germline V gene (reference sequence). Here the CDR3 reads CATSAAGVEETQYF. DNA for the CDR3: TGTGCCACCAGCGCTGCGGGAGTCGAAGAGACCCAGTACTTC.

This clonotype was detected a few times. V gene TRBV2 combines with J gene TRBJ2-5; TRBD2 is a possible D gene (5 bases). The CDR3 is made up of 13 amino acids. From germline, CDR1 is SNHLY and CDR2 FYNNEI. Trimming cost V 2 bases and J 4 bases, with 8 bases left between them. The CDR3: CASSEIRGETQYF. CDR3 sequence (DNA): TGTGCCAGCAGTGAAATTCGGGGAGAGACCCAGTACTTC.

In this sample, this clonotype turned up a few times. The V and J genes are TRBV12-5 and TRBJ1-2, with unresolved D. The length of the CDR3 is 14 residues. The germline V gene encodes CDR1 LGHNT and CDR2 FRNRAP. Between the trimmed V and J ends, which lost 2 bases and 4 bases, there was a span of 11 bases. CDR3 in amino acids: CASGLLRLGYGYTF. The CDR3 nucleotides read TGTGCTAGTGGTTTGTTGCGTCTGGGCTATGGCTACACCTTC. The entire variable domain, with the rest obtained from reference TRBV12-5 and TRBJ1-2, is as follows: DARVTQTPRHKVTEMGQEVTMRCQPILGHNTVFWYRQTMMQGLELLAYFRNRAPLDDSGMPKDRFSAEMPDATLATLKIQPSEPRDSAVYFCASGLLRLGYGYTFGSGTRLTVV.

This chain uses TRBV20-1 with TRBJ1-1, with TRBD1 identical over 7 bases. Germline assignment: CDR1 DFQATT and CDR2 SNEGSKA (reference sequence). The junction had 11 bases not matched to a gene; V was cut back by 6 bases and J by 1 base. This CDR3 has 15 amino acids. The CDR3 spells CSAEPQGRGNTEAFF. The CDR3 bases are TGCAGTGCGGAGCCACAGGGGAGGGGGAACACTGAAGCTTTCTTT.

This clonotype was seen many times. The chain carries TRBV11-2 and TRBJ2-5; tentative D call: TRBD2 (6 bases). The CDR3 runs to 14 residues. Trimming left V 4 bases short and J 5 bases short, with 14 bases between. CDR1 and CDR2 from the germline V gene are SGHAT and FQNNGV. CDR3 sequence (DNA): TGTGCCAGCAGCTCCAGCGGGCGGTACGAGACCCAGTACTTC. Translating gives CASSSSGRYETQYF. The full variable domain, with the rest looked up from reference TRBV11-2 and TRBJ2-5, is EAGVAQSPRYKIIEKRQSVAFWCNPISGHATLYWYQQILGQGPKLLIQFQNNGVVDDSQLPKDRFSAERLKGVDSTLKIQPAKLEDSAVYLCASSSSGRYETQYFGPGTRLLVL.

This clonotype was counted ten times or more. J is TRBJ1-1 and V is TRBV7-2; the D is unclear. The germline CDR1 and CDR2 sequences are SGHTA and FQGNSA. This CDR3 contains 13 residues. Between the trimmed V and J ends, which lost 7 bases and 0 bases, there was a span of 9 bases. The CDR3 DNA reads as TGTGCCAGCAAGGCCGGCATGAACACTGAAGCTTTCTTT. Its protein product is CASKAGMNTEAFF.

The chain recombines TRBV7-9 with TRBJ1-2; D might be TRBD1 (6 bases). CDR1 and CDR2 (germline): SEHNR, FQNEAQ (reference sequence). Trimming stripped 5 bases from V and 3 bases from J, with 13 bases between. The CDR3 sequence is 14 residues long. In nucleotides, the CDR3 is TGTGCCAGCAGCACGTACCGGACAGACTATGGCTACACCTTC. This gives the protein CASSTYRTDYGYTF.

This clonotype was seen repeatedly, ten times or more. CDR3 DNA sequence: TGCGCCAGCAGGTCGGACACCGGGGAGCTGTTTTTT. This gives the protein CASRSDTGELFF. V and J are TRBV10-2 and TRBJ2-2, with no clear D. There are 12 residues in the CDR3. The V end was cut by 6 bases, the J end by 3 bases, with 5 bases between. Germline V lookup: CDR1 WSHSY, CDR2 SAAADI.

At least ten counts were recorded for this clonotype. This sequence joins TRBV7-2 and TRBJ2-7, with 12 bases matching TRBD2. Germline V gives CDR1 SGHTA, CDR2 FQGNSA. This CDR3 spans 14 amino acids. V lost 2 bases and J lost 7; bases outside the gene matches: 3. The CDR3 loop is CASSLTSGGFEQYF. In DNA form, the CDR3 reads TGTGCCAGCAGCTTAACTAGCGGGGGGTTTGAGCAGTACTTC.

The chain combines TRBV10-3 with TRBJ1-1; possible D gene TRBD1, 6 bases. The CDR3 has 15 amino acids. From germline, CDR1 is ENHRY and CDR2 SYGVKD. Trimming stripped 11 bases from V and 1 base from J, with 20 bases between. The CDR3 loop is CASIPGHRKNTEAFF. CDR3 sequence (DNA): TGTGCCTCCATACCGGGACATAGAAAGAACACTGAAGCTTTCTTT.

The gene calls are TRBV10-3 and TRBJ2-5, with 7 nucleotides matching TRBD2. The trim removed 3 bases at V and 9 bases at J, leaving 7 bases unmatched. Germline CDR1 is ENHRY and CDR2 is SYGVKD. This CDR3 comprises 13 residues. CDR3 sequence: CAISETGGRAQYF. The CDR3, as DNA: TGTGCCATCAGTGAAACGGGGGGAAGGGCCCAGTACTTC.

This clonotype came up many times. CDR3 region: CASSFRERGGYTF. DNA for the CDR3: TGTGCCAGCAGTTTTCGGGAACGAGGAGGCTACACCTTC. The chain recombines TRBV12-3 or TRBV12-4 with TRBJ1-2; the D is unclear. This CDR3 is built from 13 residues. V lost 3 bases, J lost 8 bases, and 13 bases lay in between.

A single count supports this clonotype. The junction shows a germline mismatch at one end, possibly a read error. The chain uses TRBV7-2 and TRBJ1-5; TRBD1 matches at 8 bases. Germline loops: CDR1 SGHTA, CDR2 FQGNSA. CDR3 length: 15 residues. In nucleotides, the CDR3 is TGTGCCAGCAGCCCGAGGACAGGGATCGATCAGCCCCAGCACTTT. It codes for CASSPRTGIDQPQHF.

The CDR3 DNA reads TGTGCCAGCAGCCCGAGTAGGGGGACTAGCGGGAGGCAAGAGACCCAGCATTTT. As protein: CASSPSRGTSGRQETQHF. The chain is built from TRBV7-2 and TRBJ1-5, with D perhaps matching TRBD1 (6 bases). V was shortened by 5 bases and J by 11 bases, with 31 bases between the two germline ends. CDR3 length: 18 residues. Germline CDR1 SGHTA, CDR2 FQGNSA.

The chain carries TRBV9 and TRBJ2-5; 10 bases are shared with TRBD2. V lost 0 bases, J lost 2 bases, and 10 bases stayed unmatched. CDR3 length: 18 amino acids. The germline V gene has CDR1 SGDLS and CDR2 YYNGEE. CDR3: CASSVVPYPSGRQETQYF. The CDR3 DNA sequence: TGTGCCAGCAGCGTAGTACCCTATCCTAGCGGGAGACAAGAGACCCAGTACTTC.

This sequence joins TRBV12-3 or TRBV12-4 and TRBJ1-1; D not resolved. This CDR3 has 15 amino acids. V was trimmed by 6 bases and J by 1 base, leaving 15 bases between them. CDR3: CASRVGRARNTEAFF. CDR3 coding DNA: TGTGCCAGCAGGGTTGGGAGGGCCCGGAACACTGAAGCTTTCTTT.

Points on this clonotype: Relative to the germline gene, one junction end is altered; a read error may explain this. The chain recombines TRBV10-3 with TRBJ2-2; TRBD1 aligns across 8 bases. The CDR3 extends over 14 amino acids. Germline V gene sequence: CDR1 ENHRY, CDR2 SYGVKD. CDR3 loop: CAISQGAITRELFF. In DNA form, the CDR3 reads TGTGCCATCAGCCAGGGGGCAATCACCAGGGAGCTGTTTTTT.

This clonotype was seen many times. The chain combines TRBV6-6 with TRBJ2-7, with a weak D call TRBD2 (5 bases). V lost 8 bases and J 0 bases, leaving 5 bases between the germline ends. Germline CDR1 MNHNY, CDR2 SVGAGI (reference sequence). This CDR3 region has 11 residues. For the CDR3, the DNA is TGTGCCAGCGGACTCTCCTACGAGCAGTACTTC. Its protein product is CASGLSYEQYF.

This sequence joins TRBV6-5 and TRBJ2-5; a weak D match, TRBD1 (5 bases). The CDR3 has 16 amino acids. Trimming removed 8 bases at V and 0 bases at J, with 19 bases between. Germline values: CDR1 MNHEY, CDR2 SVGAGI. For the CDR3, the DNA is TGTGCCAGCGCCCGAACGGACATAACAAACCAAGAGACCCAGTACTTC. It translates to CASARTDITNQETQYF.

This clonotype was counted at least ten times. The genes are TRBV5-1 and TRBJ1-6; TRBD1 is a possible D gene (5 bases). The germline CDR1 and CDR2 sequences are SGHRS and YFSETQ. Trimming shortened V by 3 bases and J by 7 bases, and 11 bases separated the two germline ends. The CDR3 contains 14 residues. Here the CDR3 DNA reads TGCGCCAGCAGCTATTCGGGGCCGAATTCACCCCTCCACTTT. Amino acid sequence: CASSYSGPNSPLHF. The entire variable domain, with the rest obtained from reference TRBV5-1 and TRBJ1-6, is as follows: KAGVTQTPRYLIKTRGQQVTLSCSPISGHRSVSWYQQTPGQGLQFLFEYFSETQRNKGNFPGRFSGRQFSNSRSEMNVSTLELGDSALYLCASSYSGPNSPLHFGNGTRLTVT.

This clonotype was picked up many times. The chain joins TRBV11-2 to TRBJ2-2; D is unclear. CDR1 is SGHAT, CDR2 FQNNGV, per germline. The CDR3 length is 13 residues. The V and J ends lost 2 bases and 6 bases respectively, with 7 bases between them. CDR3 in amino acids: CASSLRRSGELFF. For the CDR3, the DNA is TGTGCCAGCAGCTTAAGAAGGTCCGGGGAGCTGTTTTTT.

This clonotype showed up many times. The chain carries TRBV7-2 and TRBJ1-2, with a tentative D call TRBD1 (5 bases). CDR3 length: 13 residues. Trimming shortened V by 6 bases and J by 4 bases, and 12 bases separated the two germline ends. Germline values: CDR1 SGHTA, CDR2 FQGNSA. CDR3 loop: CASRDLGTYGYTF. In nucleotides, the CDR3 is TGTGCCAGCAGGGATCTCGGGACCTATGGCTACACCTTC.